This TCR beta chain was recorded in a study of T cell clones after liver transplantation. Method: immunoSEQ multiplex PCR; TCRdb's copy keeps in-frame clones and lacks some. The sample records about 24,000 clones, over 55% being singletons. The CDR3 is 15 amino acids. Germline V CDR1 and CDR2: SGHAT, FQNNGV. Trimming cost V 5 bases and J 2 bases, with 16 bases left between them. This clone rates as medium-sized. The source was CD4+ T cells from blood, collected before liver transplant. This TCR was sampled from a human donor who received a liver transplant. The chain uses TRBV11-2 and TRBJ2-7; perhaps TRBD2 as D (5 bases). The CDR3 protein is CASSPPAAAAYEQYF. The CDR3 nucleotides are TGTGCCAGCAGCCCCCCGGCAGCAGCGGCCTACGAGCAGTACTTC.